This T cell receptor beta chain was recovered during a study of T cells in Graves' hyperthyroidism and ophthalmopathy. There were TCR beta CDR3 regions amplified from RNA transcripts. TCR CDR3 regions were first amplified by RT-PCR with HTBI primers. TCRdb called the multiplex PCR reads again in MiXCR, with one record for every CDR3 protein. The table records about 160,000 distinct CDR3 sequences, about 9.4% of them present only once. This clonotype came up many times. Trimming removed 3 bases at V and 0 bases at J, with 9 bases between. The germline V gene encodes CDR1 DFQATT and CDR2 SNEGSKA (reference sequence). CDR3 length: 14 amino acids.

This sequence was found in a woman aged 18-29 years with Graves' hyperthyroidism that later progressed to Graves' ophthalmopathy. The material sequenced was blood. The chain couples TRBV20-1 to TRBJ1-3; D remains unclear. The CDR3 loop reads CSASQDNSGNTIYF. The DNA of the CDR3 is TGCAGTGCTAGCCAGGATAACTCTGGAAACACCATATATTTT.